A single sample gave rise to the 23 T cell receptor beta chains below, sequenced in a study of metastatic and nonmetastatic thyroid tumors. No treatment had been given to any patient before thyroid surgery. TCRdb re-called the PCR reads with MiXCR. The sample lists just under 60,000 clones; 15% to 20% were seen once. Sequenced: blood. Receptors originate from a male donor with papillary thyroid cancer or a benign thyroid nodule (not recorded which). Some clones in this sample may be carry-over from other donors' samples.

The genes are TRBV28 and TRBJ1-6, with TRBD1 as a possible D gene (6 bases). The CDR3 contains 17 residues. The V gene lost 7 bases and the J gene lost 9 bases, with 25 bases spanning the gap. Looked up from germline, CDR1 is MDHEN and CDR2 is SYDVKM. The CDR3 reads CASNPGFGGGTGSPLHF. CDR3 sequence (DNA): TGTGCCAGCAACCCGGGGTTCGGGGGCGGAACAGGTTCACCCCTCCACTTT.

The V and J genes are TRBV5-6 and TRBJ2-5; TRBD2 matches 8 bases. CDR1 SGHDT and CDR2 YYEEEE come from the germline V gene. This CDR3 has 16 residues. The trim removed 3 bases at V and 1 base at J, leaving 8 bases unmatched. Here the CDR3 reads CASSSAETSAQETQYF. The CDR3 region has the DNA TGTGCCAGCAGCTCAGCCGAGACTAGCGCCCAAGAGACCCAGTACTTC.

The chain carries TRBV7-2 and TRBJ2-7; 14 nucleotides match TRBD2. Germline V lookup: CDR1 SGHTA, CDR2 FQGNSA. This CDR3 comprises 17 residues. The junction had 7 bases not matched to a gene; V was cut back by 0 bases and J by 6 bases. The CDR3 reads CASSLAMTSGGASEQYF. The CDR3 nucleotides read TGTGCCAGCAGCTTAGCAATGACTAGCGGGGGGGCGAGCGAGCAGTACTTC. The whole variable domain, remainder taken from reference TRBV7-2 and TRBJ2-7, is GAGVSQSPSNKVTEKGKDVELRCDPISGHTALYWYRQSLGQGLEFLIYFQGNSAPDKSGLPSDRFSAERTGGSVSTLTIQRTQQEDSAVYLCASSLAMTSGGASEQYFGPGTRLTVT.

In this sample, this clone turned up many times. This sequence joins TRBV14 and TRBJ2-2; D possibly corresponds to TRBD2 (5 bases). This CDR3 spans 13 amino acids. V was clipped by 6 bases and J by 2 bases, with 7 bases between them. The germline gives CDR1 SGHDN, CDR2 FVKESK. CDR3 in DNA: TGTGCCAGCAGTCGGGGAAACACCGGGGAGCTGTTTTTT. Its translation: CASSRGNTGELFF.

This clone has a count of ten or more. The V gene is TRBV12-3 or TRBV12-4, the J gene TRBJ1-1, with D unresolved. With 3 bases removed from V and 4 bases from J, the gap between germline ends came to 18 bases. This CDR3 has 16 residues. This CDR3 is CASSFPVGGRGTEAFF. The CDR3 nucleotides are TGTGCCAGCAGTTTCCCAGTCGGCGGGCGTGGCACTGAAGCTTTCTTT.

This clone was recorded many times. The chain is built from TRBV5-1 and TRBJ2-7; 7 bases are shared with TRBD1. Germline loops: CDR1 SGHRS, CDR2 YFSETQ. The V segment lost 0 bases and the J segment 9 bases; nucleotides outside the gene matches: 3. This CDR3 region has 12 residues. CDR3 protein: CASSLADRVQYF. The CDR3 DNA reads as TGCGCCAGCAGCTTGGCCGACAGGGTGCAGTACTTC.

This clone was found many times. This chain links TRBV12-3 or TRBV12-4 with TRBJ2-5; 8 bases agree with TRBD2. Trimming at V came to 0 bases and at J to 4 bases, leaving 4 bases not matched to a gene. CDR3 length: 15 residues. DNA for the CDR3: TGTGCCAGCAGTTTAGCCGGGGGGGAAGGAGAGACCCAGTACTTC. Translation: CASSLAGGEGETQYF.

The rearrangement joins TRBV9 to TRBJ1-6; tentatively, D is TRBD1 (5 bases). The CDR3 runs 15 residues. V was shortened by 3 bases and J by 19 bases, with 26 bases between the two germline ends. Per the germline V gene, CDR1 is SGDLS and CDR2 is YYNGEE. The CDR3 reads CASSGDPGVGSPIHF. CDR3 nucleotides: TGTGCCAGCAGCGGGGACCCGGGGGTTGGTTCACCCATACACTTT.

This clone was detected ten times or more. This chain uses TRBV24-1 with TRBJ1-1; 8 bases agree with TRBD1. Germline assignment: CDR1 KGHDR and CDR2 SFDVKD. The J segment lost 1 base and the V segment lost 5 bases, leaving 5 bases of the junction unmatched. The CDR3 covers 15 residues. The CDR3 is CATSATGVGNTEAFF. CDR3 DNA sequence: TGTGCCACCAGTGCGACAGGGGTGGGGAACACTGAAGCTTTCTTT.

This clone was counted ten times or more. V and J are TRBV11-1 and TRBJ2-7; D ambiguous. The V end lost 3 bases, the J end lost 3 bases, and 18 bases lay between the germline ends. This CDR3 is built from 16 residues. The germline CDR1 and CDR2 sequences are SGHAT and FQDESV (reference sequence). The CDR3 sequence: CASSFENSFTIYEQYF. DNA for the CDR3: TGTGCCAGCAGCTTTGAAAATTCCTTTACGATCTACGAGCAGTACTTC.

This clone came up many times. This chain links TRBV2 with TRBJ1-3, with no clear D. CDR1 and CDR2 from the germline V gene are SNHLY and FYNNEI. This CDR3 region has 14 residues. Deletions cut 1 base from V and 1 base from J, with 5 bases between. The CDR3 sequence: CASSEGGSGNTIYF. CDR3 nucleotides: TGTGCCAGCAGTGAAGGGGGTTCTGGAAACACCATATATTTT.

There are many counts of this clone. The same CDR3 can be traced to other DNA sequences in this sample. The rearrangement uses TRBV18 and TRBJ2-2; perhaps D is TRBD1 or TRBD2 (5 bases each). The CDR3 contains 16 residues. The V and J ends lost 4 bases and 4 bases respectively, with 16 bases between them. Germline lookup yields CDR1 KGHSH and CDR2 LQKENI. DNA of the CDR3: TGTGCCAGCTCACGAACCGGGACGGTGAGCACCGGGGAGCTGTTTTTT. This codes for CASSRTGTVSTGELFF.

This clone was observed many times. It may be a read error: a sequence one base away is much more abundant. The DNA of the CDR3 is TGTGCCAGCAGTTTTGCGGCGGGGTGTATCACAGATACGCAGTATTTT. It yields the protein CASSFAAGCITDTQYF. This chain joins TRBV28 and TRBJ2-3; D perhaps matches TRBD2 (6 bases). The CDR3 has 16 residues. Per the germline V gene, CDR1 is MDHEN and CDR2 is SYDVKM. Trimming left V 3 bases short and J 2 bases short, with 15 bases between.

This clone was seen more than once but under ten times. One base away lies a much larger clone, so this may be a sequencing read error. The rearrangement joins TRBV30 to TRBJ2-2; D is ambiguous. Germline CDR1 and CDR2: GTSNPN and SVGIG (reference sequence). This CDR3 has 15 amino acids. V gave up 2 bases and J gave up 0 bases, with 10 bases separating them. The CDR3 nucleotides are TGTGCCTGGAGTTTTGGCATATCGAACACCGGGGAGCTGTTTTTT. It is translated as CAWSFGISNTGELFF. Using reference TRBV30 and TRBJ2-2 for the parts outside the CDR3, the full variable domain is SQTIHQWPATLVQPVGSPLSLECTVEGTSNPNLYWYRQAAGRGLQLLFYSVGIGQISSEVPQNLSASRPQDRQFILSSKKLLLSDSGFYLCAWSFGISNTGELFFGEGSRLTVL.

This clone was recorded at least ten times. The rearrangement joins TRBV27 to TRBJ1-1; D not resolved. The V gene's germline CDR1 is MNHEY and CDR2 SMNVEV (reference sequence). V was clipped by 11 bases and J by 1 base, with 14 bases between them. This CDR3 is built from 13 residues. The chain's CDR3 is CASLAAGNTEAFF. CDR3 coding DNA: TGTGCCTCCCTCGCGGCAGGGAACACTGAAGCTTTCTTT.

The CDR3 sequence: CASSLEGQNTDTQYF. The DNA of the CDR3 is TGTGCCAGCAGTTTAGAGGGACAGAACACAGATACGCAGTATTTT. V gene TRBV12-3 or TRBV12-4 combines with J gene TRBJ2-3, with 7 nucleotides matching TRBD1. The CDR3 sequence is 15 residues long. V shed 1 base, J shed 2 bases, and the junction held 3 bases outside the gene matches.

Only a few counts were recorded for this clone. This chain connects TRBV24-1 to TRBJ2-1, with 7 bases identical to TRBD1. J gave up 7 bases and V 5 bases, and 13 bases lay outside the gene matches. The length of the CDR3 is 16 residues. Germline assignment: CDR1 KGHDR and CDR2 SFDVKD. CDR3: CATSVTGTVLENEQFF. CDR3 coding DNA: TGTGCCACCAGTGTAACCGGGACAGTGTTGGAGAATGAGCAGTTCTTC.

This clone was observed many times. This chain links TRBV20-1 with TRBJ1-4; 10 positions match TRBD1. There are 15 residues in the CDR3. Losses at the gene ends were 0 bases for V and 8 bases for J; bases not matched to a gene: 6. CDR1 DFQATT and CDR2 SNEGSKA come from the germline V gene (reference sequence). This CDR3 is CSARDLRDRGEKLFF. CDR3 nucleotide sequence: TGCAGTGCTAGAGATCTCAGGGACAGGGGAGAAAAACTGTTTTTT.

This clone was observed many times. The chain combines TRBV7-6 with TRBJ2-1; the match to TRBD2 covers 9 bases. The CDR3 is 16 amino acids. CDR1 SGHVS and CDR2 FNYEAQ come from the germline V gene. With V trimmed by 4 bases and J by 10 bases, 14 bases remained unmatched. CDR3 protein: CASSSPLRGGRREQFF. The CDR3 DNA follows: TGTGCCAGCAGCTCACCCCTGCGGGGGGGCCGTAGAGAGCAGTTCTTC. The entire variable domain, with the rest obtained from reference TRBV7-6 and TRBJ2-1, is as follows: GAGVSQSPRYKVTKRGQDVALRCDPISGHVSLYWYRQALGQGPEFLTYFNYEAQQDKSGLPNDRFSAERPEGSISTLTIQRTEQRDSAMYRCASSSPLRGGRREQFFGPGTRLTVL.

This clone was counted many times. The chain joins TRBV12-3 or TRBV12-4 to TRBJ2-5; D is unclear. V lost 2 bases to trimming and J lost 5 bases, with 6 bases between them. The CDR3 extends over 12 amino acids. CDR3 region: CASSLNVETQYF. The CDR3 coding sequence is TGTGCCAGCAGTTTAAATGTGGAGACCCAGTACTTC.

The chain recombines TRBV11-2 with TRBJ1-2; 9 nucleotides align to TRBD1. Germline CDR1 SGHAT, CDR2 FQNNGV. This CDR3 is built from 17 residues. Trimming at V came to 5 bases and at J to 6 bases, leaving 16 bases not matched to a gene. The CDR3 DNA follows: TGTGCCAGCAGCCTAAGAGCGTCCGGGACAGGGCGTGATGGCTACACCTTC. Protein sequence: CASSLRASGTGRDGYTF.

This clone showed up many times. The chain carries TRBV27 and TRBJ2-1, with D tentatively TRBD1 (5 bases). Trimming pared 2 bases from V and 2 bases from J, leaving 10 bases between. The germline V gene encodes CDR1 MNHEY and CDR2 SMNVEV (reference sequence). The CDR3 has 15 amino acids. The CDR3: CASSLLQDAYNEQFF. In DNA, the CDR3 is TGTGCCAGCAGTTTACTACAGGATGCCTACAATGAGCAGTTCTTC.

For this clone: Compared with germline, one end of the junction differs, possibly owing to a read error. Other nucleotide sequences from this sample produce the same CDR3. The chain combines TRBV20-1 with TRBJ2-2; 7 nucleotides agree with TRBD2. The CDR3 runs to 13 residues. Germline loops: CDR1 DFQATT, CDR2 SNEGSKA (reference sequence). In nucleotides, the CDR3 is TGCAGTGCTGAGGGTACTAGCGACGGGGAGCTGTTCTTT. Translating gives CSAEGTSDGELFF.